This TCR beta chain came from a study of shared clonotypes between healthy human individuals. The germline V gene encodes CDR1 SEHNR and CDR2 FQNEAQ (reference sequence). Trimming removed 5 bases from V and 0 bases from J, with 4 bases in between. CDR3 length: 12 residues. Assay: immunoSEQ multiplex PCR; the TCRdb copy retains only in-frame clones and omits some. The sample shows 550,000 to 750,000 clones, about 90% of them seen only once. Naive CD8 cells lacked CD45RO and underwent positive selection for CCR7, leaving out terminally differentiated effector memory CD45RA+ cells. The sequence was obtained from a man aged 30 to 45 in good health. The chain has TRBV7-9 and TRBJ2-5; D is ambiguous. Sequenced sample: naive CD8+ T cells sorted from blood. The CDR3 DNA reads TGTGCCAGCAGCCCGCACCAAGAGACCCAGTACTTC. Amino acid sequence: CASSPHQETQYF.